Detailed here is one T cell receptor beta chain. As yet, its antigen is unknown. When sampled, the donors appeared nominally healthy, though they likely had unrecorded immune exposures. This sample is drawn from a study of cytomegalovirus exposure and HLA in healthy donors. Study results and limitations: Later examination showed HLA-associated TCR beta chains had greater clonal expansion than equally common others.

The length of the CDR3 is 15 residues. CDR1 LNHDA and CDR2 SQIVND come from the germline V gene (reference sequence). V shed 5 bases, J shed 2 bases, and the junction held 6 bases outside the gene matches. Use of 60 Vbeta and 13 Jbeta primers characterized the PCR. The data were produced by immunoSEQ multiplex PCR, yet TCRdb's version contains in-frame clones alone and is incomplete. The data hold around 100,000 clones, with around 82% observed a single time. The sequence derives from a woman aged 45-65 years in good health and CMV-seropositive. The V call is TRBV19, the J call TRBJ2-7, with TRBD1 identical over 10 bases. The sample consisted of PBMCs. The CDR3 loop is CASSVGQGGAYEQYF. DNA for the CDR3: TGTGCCAGTAGTGTCGGACAGGGGGGAGCCTACGAGCAGTACTTC.